These 31 T cell receptor beta chains were sequenced from one sample in a study of beta chain features in type 1 diabetes. The isolated RNA, all of it, was reverse transcribed, so expressed TCRB transcripts were what got sequenced. Sequenced by immunoSEQ multiplex PCR; TCRdb stores in-frame clones only, minus some. Found here are 250,000 to 350,000 clones, 14% of them singletons; the top ten hold approximately 6.7%. Sample: central memory CD4+ T cells from blood. Receptors originate from a man aged 30 to 45 in good health.

This clone was counted a few times. The V call is TRBV5-8, the J call TRBJ2-1; 10 bases map to TRBD2. CDR3 length equals 18 residues. Losses at the gene ends were 2 bases for V and 0 bases for J; bases not matched to a gene: 8. Germline V gene data show CDR1 as SGHTS and CDR2 as YDEGEE. The CDR3 bases are TGTGCCAGCAGCTTATGGGCTAGCGGGGGCAGCTCCTACAATGAGCAGTTCTTC. Its protein is CASSLWASGGSSYNEQFF. The full variable domain, completed using reference TRBV5-8 and TRBJ2-1, is EAGVTQSPTHLIKTRGQQATLRCSPISGHTSVYWYQQALGLGLQFLLWYDEGEERNRGNFPPRFSGRQFPNYSSELNVNALELEDSALYLCASSLWASGGSSYNEQFFGPGTRLTVL.

This sequence joins TRBV15 and TRBJ2-3, with TRBD2 identical over 9 bases. Germline V lookup: CDR1 LNHNV, CDR2 YYDKDF (reference sequence). The CDR3 runs to 15 residues. J was trimmed by 5 bases and V by 0 bases; bases with no gene match: 3. Here the CDR3 DNA reads TGTGCCACCAGCAGAGATAGTAGCGGGGGAGATACGCAGTATTTT. Translation gives CATSRDSSGGDTQYF.

The chain is built from TRBV6-1 and TRBJ1-6; 8 bases agree with TRBD1. This CDR3 contains 14 residues. Per germline, CDR1 MNHNS and CDR2 SASEGT. V dropped 10 bases and J dropped 3; count of bases not matched to a gene: 5. The chain's CDR3 is CATTQGDYNSPLHF. CDR3 coding DNA: TGTGCCACCACACAGGGGGACTATAATTCACCCCTCCACTTT.

This clone turned up a few times. The chain recombines TRBV28 with TRBJ1-1; 8 bases line up with TRBD1. Per the germline V gene, CDR1 is MDHEN and CDR2 is SYDVKM. V was pared by 10 bases and J by 4 bases, with 8 bases of the junction left unmatched. The CDR3 extends over 13 amino acids. The CDR3 reads CATRGQGSTEAFF. Written as DNA, the CDR3 is TGTGCCACACGCGGACAGGGAAGCACTGAAGCTTTCTTT.

The chain carries TRBV4-2 and TRBJ2-1; possible D gene TRBD1, 5 bases. The germline V gene has CDR1 LGHNA and CDR2 YNFKEQ. The length of the CDR3 is 15 residues. The V end was cut by 0 bases, the J end by 9 bases, with 15 bases between. The CDR3: CASSQDQGWPTEQFF. CDR3 bases: TGTGCCAGCAGCCAAGATCAGGGCTGGCCTACTGAGCAGTTCTTC.

There are a few counts of this clone. The CDR3 nucleotides read TGTGCCAGCAGCGTAGATAGCGGGAGGGCCACAGATACGCAGTATTTT. This translates into CASSVDSGRATDTQYF. The chain employs TRBV9 and TRBJ2-3; 11 bases align to TRBD2. Germline assignment: CDR1 SGDLS and CDR2 YYNGEE. V was clipped by 0 bases and J by 2 bases; unmatched bases: 2. The CDR3 extends over 16 amino acids.

The V gene is TRBV19, the J gene TRBJ2-2; maybe TRBD2 (6 bases). Trimming left V 9 bases short and J 4 bases short, with 18 bases between. Looked up from germline, CDR1 is LNHDA and CDR2 is SQIVND (reference sequence). The CDR3 consists of 15 residues. CDR3 bases: TGTGCCAGCGATAATTTCCTGCGGGGCACCGGGGAGCTGTTTTTT. Its protein product is CASDNFLRGTGELFF.

The chain employs TRBV7-2 and TRBJ2-5, with 8 bases fitting TRBD1. The CDR3 has 14 residues. V was pared by 5 bases and J by 7 bases, with 9 bases of the junction left unmatched. Germline assignment: CDR1 SGHTA and CDR2 FQGNSA. The CDR3 DNA sequence: TGTGCCAGCAGCCCAGACAGGGGTATAGGGACCCAGTACTTC. Translated: CASSPDRGIGTQYF.

This clone was picked up a small number of times. The chain recombines TRBV6-6 with TRBJ2-3, with 7 nucleotides matching TRBD2. Germline CDR1 is MNHNY and CDR2 is SVGAGI (reference sequence). The CDR3 runs 16 residues. The ends lost 5 bases at V and 0 bases at J; junction bases unmatched: 8. CDR3 region: CASSHQAGLSTDTQYF. CDR3 DNA sequence: TGTGCCAGCAGTCACCAAGCGGGGTTAAGCACAGATACGCAGTATTTT.

The rearrangement uses TRBV6-4 and TRBJ2-1, with unresolved D. Trimming pared 5 bases from V and 9 bases from J, leaving 11 bases between. This CDR3 has 12 amino acids. Germline CDR1 reads MRHNA; CDR2 reads SNTAGT. The DNA of the CDR3 is TGTGCCAGCAGTTTAAGTCCCAGTGAGCAGTTCTTC. Amino acid sequence: CASSLSPSEQFF.

The gene calls are TRBV5-5 and TRBJ1-2; 7 bases are a match to TRBD1. The CDR3 is made up of 15 amino acids. Germline V CDR1 and CDR2: SGHKS, YYEKEE (reference sequence). The V gene end was trimmed by 2 bases and the J gene end by 2 bases; junction bases not matched to a gene: 6. CDR3 residues: CASSFVDRSNYGYTF. CDR3 in DNA: TGTGCCAGCAGCTTCGTGGACAGGAGCAACTATGGCTACACCTTC. Full variable domain (rest looked up from reference TRBV5-5 and TRBJ1-2): DAGVTQSPTHLIKTRGQQVTLRCSPISGHKSVSWYQQVLGQGPQFIFQYYEKEERGRGNFPDRFSARQFPNYSSELNVNALLLGDSALYLCASSFVDRSNYGYTFGSGTRLTVV.

The rearrangement joins TRBV6-5 to TRBJ2-3, with D possibly being TRBD1 (6 bases). CDR1 is MNHEY and CDR2 is SVGAGI in the germline V gene. The CDR3 length is 15 residues. V dropped 6 bases and J dropped 2 bases, with 15 bases sitting between them. This CDR3 reads CASREQGSFTDTQYF. The CDR3 DNA reads as TGTGCCAGCAGGGAACAGGGCTCCTTCACAGATACGCAGTATTTT.

Many counts were recorded for this clone. Other nucleotide sequences in the sample specify the same CDR3. This sequence joins TRBV2 and TRBJ2-2; 7 bases match TRBD1. Trimming removed 8 bases from V and 3 bases from J; junction bases left unmatched: 0. CDR1 and CDR2 (germline): SNHLY, FYNNEI. The CDR3 covers 12 residues. As DNA, the CDR3 is TGTGCCAGCGGACAGGACACCGGGGAGCTGTTTTTT. Protein: CASGQDTGELFF.

Only a few counts were recorded for this clone. The chain uses TRBV4-3 and TRBJ2-1, with TRBD2 identical over 10 bases. Germline CDR1 LGHNA, CDR2 YSLEER. Trimming removed 2 bases from V and 7 bases from J; junction bases left unmatched: 5. This CDR3 has 15 amino acids. The CDR3 DNA reads TGCGCCAGCAGCCAAAGCGGGGGGGTCCGGAATGAGCAGTTCTTC. Translated, it gives CASSQSGGVRNEQFF.

The chain is built from TRBV5-1 and TRBJ2-3; no definite D call. This CDR3 comprises 15 residues. CDR1 and CDR2 (germline): SGHRS, YFSETQ. The germline V and J ends were trimmed by 0 bases and 0 bases, with 8 bases remaining between them. CDR3 in DNA: TGCGCCAGCAGCTTGGTAACGCCGAGCACAGATACGCAGTATTTT. Translation: CASSLVTPSTDTQYF.

This clone occurred a few times. The CDR3 coding sequence is TGTGCCAGCAGCTTACTACGGACCTCTGGAAACACCATATATTTT. It encodes CASSLLRTSGNTIYF. The chain links TRBV11-1 to TRBJ1-3; D not resolved. CDR1 and CDR2 (germline): SGHAT, FQDESV (reference sequence). This CDR3 has 15 amino acids. Trimming left V 2 bases short and J 0 bases short, with 8 bases between.

V and J are TRBV9 and TRBJ2-3; D uncertain. This CDR3 comprises 14 residues. V shed 1 base and J shed 2 bases, with 8 bases lying between them. The germline V gene encodes CDR1 SGDLS and CDR2 YYNGEE. The chain's CDR3 is CASSVRRDTDTQYF. The DNA of the CDR3 is TGTGCCAGCAGCGTAAGGCGAGACACAGATACGCAGTATTTT. The whole variable domain, remainder taken from reference TRBV9 and TRBJ2-3, is DSGVTQTPKHLITATGQRVTLRCSPRSGDLSVYWYQQSLDQGLQFLIQYYNGEERAKGNILERFSAQQFPDLHSELNLSSLELGDSALYFCASSVRRDTDTQYFGPGTRLTVL.

The V and J genes are TRBV10-3 and TRBJ1-5; D is perhaps TRBD1 (6 bases). V dropped 2 bases and J dropped 2 bases, with 10 bases sitting between them. Per germline, CDR1 ENHRY and CDR2 SYGVKD. The CDR3 is made up of 15 amino acids. CDR3 amino acids: CAISEGQRGNQPQHF. CDR3 nucleotides: TGTGCCATCAGTGAGGGACAGCGGGGCAATCAGCCCCAGCATTTT.

This chain uses TRBV19 with TRBJ1-1; D possibly corresponds to TRBD1 (6 bases). The CDR3 extends over 14 amino acids. V was clipped by 4 bases and J by 11 bases, with 20 bases between them. Germline lookup yields CDR1 LNHDA and CDR2 SQIVND (reference sequence). The CDR3 region is CASSTGGASPVAFF. In DNA form, the CDR3 reads TGTGCCAGTAGTACGGGGGGGGCTTCCCCAGTGGCTTTCTTT.

V gene TRBV4-3 combines with J gene TRBJ1-2, with D perhaps TRBD1 (5 bases). Germline V gene data show CDR1 as LGHNA and CDR2 as YSLEER. V was shortened by 0 bases and J by 0 bases, with 17 bases between the two germline ends. There are 18 residues in the CDR3. This CDR3 reads CASSQEASTRGTNYGYTF. DNA of the CDR3: TGCGCCAGCAGCCAAGAGGCCTCGACGAGGGGAACTAACTATGGCTACACCTTC.

The chain couples TRBV7-9 to TRBJ2-5, with TRBD2 identical over 7 bases. With 3 bases clipped from V and 3 bases from J, the junction kept 1 base outside the gene matches. This CDR3 contains 13 residues. Germline V gene sequence: CDR1 SEHNR, CDR2 FQNEAQ (reference sequence). The CDR3, as DNA: TGTGCCAGCAGCTTTGGACTAGAAGAGACCCAGTACTTC. Translating gives CASSFGLEETQYF. The full variable domain, rest sourced from reference TRBV7-9 and TRBJ2-5, is DTGVSQNPRHKITKRGQNVTFRCDPISEHNRLYWYRQTLGQGPEFLTYFQNEAQLEKSRLLSDRFSAERPKGSFSTLEIQRTEQGDSAMYLCASSFGLEETQYFGPGTRLLVL.

The V and J genes are TRBV11-3 and TRBJ2-3; TRBD2 matches 13 bases. This CDR3 spans 17 amino acids. The V gene end was trimmed by 5 bases and the J gene end by 6 bases; junction bases not matched to a gene: 11. The germline gives CDR1 SGHNT, CDR2 YENEEA. In nucleotides, the CDR3 is TGTGCCAGCAGCGCCCGACTAGCGGGAGGCTCTGGGGATACGCAGTATTTT. This sequence encodes CASSARLAGGSGDTQYF.

This sequence joins TRBV4-3 and TRBJ2-3; no clear D. V gave up 1 base and J gave up 2 bases, with 10 bases separating them. From germline, CDR1 is LGHNA and CDR2 YSLEER. The CDR3 length is 15 residues. The CDR3 DNA reads TGCGCCAGCAGCCAAGGCTACTTGACCACAGATACGCAGTATTTT. Residues: CASSQGYLTTDTQYF.

This clone has at least ten counts. The rearrangement joins TRBV7-9 to TRBJ1-1; D is undetermined. This CDR3 has 14 residues. Trimming removed 5 bases from V and 1 base from J, with 11 bases in between. The germline V gene has CDR1 SEHNR and CDR2 FQNEAQ (reference sequence). The CDR3: CASSPRTENTEAFF. DNA for the CDR3: TGTGCCAGCAGCCCACGGACTGAGAACACTGAAGCTTTCTTT. The full variable domain, with the rest looked up from reference TRBV7-9 and TRBJ1-1, is DTGVSQNPRHKITKRGQNVTFRCDPISEHNRLYWYRQTLGQGPEFLTYFQNEAQLEKSRLLSDRFSAERPKGSFSTLEIQRTEQGDSAMYLCASSPRTENTEAFFGQGTRLTVV.

This clone has only a few counts. Different DNA sequences within this sample yield the same CDR3. V and J are TRBV28 and TRBJ2-3; TRBD1 is a possible D gene (5 bases). Germline loops: CDR1 MDHEN, CDR2 SYDVKM. This CDR3 comprises 13 residues. With 9 bases removed from V and 2 bases from J, the gap between germline ends came to 12 bases. The CDR3 reads CASLGQLTDTQYF. The CDR3 coding sequence is TGTGCCAGTTTGGGGCAGCTCACAGATACGCAGTATTTT. Using reference TRBV28 and TRBJ2-3 for the parts outside the CDR3, the full variable domain is DVKVTQSSRYLVKRTGEKVFLECVQDMDHENMFWYRQDPGLGLRLIYFSYDVKMKEKGDIPEGYSVSREKKERFSLILESASTNQTSMYLCASLGQLTDTQYFGPGTRLTVL.

This clone appeared a few times. The rearrangement uses TRBV25-1 and TRBJ1-6; unclear D gene. V was trimmed by 0 bases and J by 9 bases, leaving 9 bases between them. The CDR3 is 14 amino acids. CDR1 MGHDK and CDR2 SYGVNS come from the germline V gene. CDR3 sequence reads: CASSEYGMGSPLHF. Here the CDR3 DNA reads TGTGCCAGCAGTGAATATGGTATGGGTTCACCCCTCCACTTT.

The rearrangement links TRBV19 to TRBJ1-2; D might be TRBD1 (6 bases). Germline V gene lookup returns CDR1 LNHDA and CDR2 SQIVND (reference sequence). The CDR3 spans 14 residues. Trimming removed 4 bases from V and 1 base from J, with 10 bases in between. DNA for the CDR3: TGTGCCAGTAGTAACAGGGAACTTAACTATGGCTACACCTTC. Its translation is CASSNRELNYGYTF.

V and J are TRBV29-1 and TRBJ2-1; TRBD2 agrees at 10 bases. Unmatched junction bases numbered 10, after V lost 0 bases and J lost 8 bases. The CDR3 runs to 16 residues. Germline-derived CDR1 and CDR2 are SQVTM and ANQGSEA. CDR3 nucleotides: TGCAGCGTTGAAGATCGGCTAGCGGGAGTAGGCGATGAGCAGTTCTTC. Its translation: CSVEDRLAGVGDEQFF.

This clone appeared a few times. The V gene is TRBV5-1, the J gene TRBJ2-3, with 7 bases fitting TRBD2. The CDR3 loop spans 16 amino acids. V gave up 2 bases and J gave up 3 bases; unmatched junction bases: 9. Germline V gives CDR1 SGHRS, CDR2 YFSETQ. The CDR3 sequence is CASSLDGAGPTDTQYF. The CDR3 DNA reads TGCGCCAGCAGCTTAGACGGAGCGGGGCCAACAGATACGCAGTATTTT.

The chain joins TRBV6-6 to TRBJ2-1, with D possibly TRBD1 on 5 matching bases. CDR1 MNHNY and CDR2 SVGAGI come from the germline V gene (reference sequence). Trimming pared 6 bases from V and 7 bases from J, leaving 22 bases between. The CDR3 contains 16 residues. The CDR3 loop is CASSWHGQGERNEQFF. CDR3 nucleotide sequence: TGTGCCAGCAGCTGGCATGGGCAGGGCGAAAGGAATGAGCAGTTCTTC.

The chain is built from TRBV7-2 and TRBJ2-3; the match to TRBD2 covers 10 bases. The junction had 5 bases not matched to a gene; V was cut back by 2 bases and J by 3 bases. The CDR3 is made up of 16 amino acids. Germline V gene data show CDR1 as SGHTA and CDR2 as FQGNSA. The CDR3 protein is CASSLSSGGSTDTQYF. The CDR3 bases are TGTGCCAGCAGCTTAAGTAGCGGGGGGAGTACAGATACGCAGTATTTT.